The next 31 T cell receptor beta chains were all read from a single sample in a study of immune heterogeneity within non-small cell lung tumors. Amplifying TCR beta CDR3 involved multiplex PCR carried out with 32 V and 13 J primers. TCRdb reprocessed the multiplex PCR reads via MiXCR and lists one record per CDR3 protein. Among 20,000 to 25,000 distinct CDR3 sequences listed, roughly 30% were seen once. Genomic DNA from bulk tumor acted as the template, and 450 to 700 ng was loaded per sample. Several spatially distant biopsies were obtained per primary tumor intraoperatively. The study cohort was described as untreated, and its members had newly diagnosed non-small cell lung cancer. They went on to have curative surgery. Sequencing was performed on lung tumor tissue. Source of these receptors: a man in his forties with non-small cell lung cancer.

This clonotype came up a few times. The germline gene is not matched at one end of the junction; a read error may be the cause. V usage is TRBV12-3 or TRBV12-4 and J usage is TRBJ2-1; 7 bases map to TRBD2. The CDR3 runs to 15 residues. DNA of the CDR3: TGTGCCAGCAGTCTAGCGGCAAGCTCCTACGATGAGCAGTTCTTC. This gives the protein CASSLAASSYDEQFF.

This clonotype was observed a handful of times. This chain uses TRBV7-6 with TRBJ1-3, with D possibly being TRBD1 (6 bases). Germline V gives CDR1 SGHVS, CDR2 FNYEAQ. With 2 bases removed from V and 1 base from J, the gap between germline ends came to 9 bases. The CDR3 has 15 amino acids. The CDR3 bases are TGTGCCAGCAGCTTACAGGGGATTTCTGGAAACACCATATATTTT. Its translation: CASSLQGISGNTIYF. The full variable domain, in which reference TRBV7-6 and TRBJ1-3 provide the parts outside the CDR3, is GAGVSQSPRYKVTKRGQDVALRCDPISGHVSLYWYRQALGQGPEFLTYFNYEAQQDKSGLPNDRFSAERPEGSISTLTIQRTEQRDSAMYRCASSLQGISGNTIYFGEGSWLTVV.

This rearrangement joins TRBV6-5 to TRBJ2-7, with D perhaps matching TRBD1 (5 bases). The germline V gene has CDR1 MNHEY and CDR2 SVGAGI. This CDR3 spans 14 amino acids. V was pared by 2 bases and J by 4 bases, with 12 bases between. CDR3 sequence: CASSYDLQGYEQYF. As DNA, the CDR3 is TGTGCCAGCAGTTACGACCTCCAGGGTTACGAGCAGTACTTC.

This clonotype was counted between two and nine times. A much bigger clone sits one base away, suggesting this may be a read error. CDR3 region: CASSGGTGNTEAFF. The CDR3, as DNA: TGTGCCAGCAGTGGCGGGACAGGTAACACTGAAGCTTTCTTT. This chain connects TRBV6-1 to TRBJ1-1; 8 nucleotides line up with TRBD1. Looked up from germline, CDR1 is MNHNS and CDR2 is SASEGT. J lost 2 bases, V lost 4 bases, and 3 bases had no gene match. The CDR3 sequence is 14 residues long.

This clonotype has a handful of counts. The chain is built from TRBV30 and TRBJ1-4; D perhaps matches TRBD1 (5 bases). CDR1 GTSNPN and CDR2 SVGIG come from the germline V gene (reference sequence). V dropped 2 bases and J dropped 5 bases, with 12 bases sitting between them. The CDR3 totals 14 residues. CDR3 sequence: CAWSMGKGNEKLFF. The CDR3 coding sequence is TGTGCCTGGAGTATGGGCAAGGGGAATGAAAAACTGTTTTTT.

This clonotype was seen many times. The chain employs TRBV20-1 and TRBJ2-7; D possibly corresponds to TRBD2 (6 bases). V lost 6 bases and J 2 bases, leaving 20 bases between the germline ends. CDR3 size: 15 residues. Germline CDR1 DFQATT, CDR2 SNEGSKA (reference sequence). The CDR3 here is CSARPIAALAYEQYF. The CDR3 coding sequence is TGCAGTGCCCGCCCCATAGCGGCACTTGCCTACGAGCAGTACTTC.

This clonotype has at least ten counts. The rearrangement links TRBV12-3 or TRBV12-4 to TRBJ1-2; D is undetermined. The CDR3 totals 13 residues. V lost 1 base and J 8 bases, leaving 11 bases between the germline ends. The CDR3 protein is CASSLGRSRGYTF. The CDR3 bases are TGTGCCAGCAGTTTAGGAAGGTCTCGAGGCTACACCTTC.

CDR3 DNA: TGTGCCAGCATCCTCGGGGGGCAGAACACTGAAGCTTTCTTT. Translated: CASILGGQNTEAFF. J is TRBJ1-1 and V is TRBV7-9, with D possibly matching TRBD1 (6 bases). V lost 7 bases and J lost 1, with 13 bases in between. This CDR3 spans 14 amino acids. The V gene's germline CDR1 is SEHNR and CDR2 FQNEAQ (reference sequence).

In its sample, this clonotype is medium-sized (0.01 to 0.1%). The chain carries TRBV7-3 and TRBJ2-1; TRBD2 matches at 7 bases. CDR3 length equals 18 residues. Per germline, CDR1 SGHTA and CDR2 FQGTGA. Trimming removed 4 bases from V and 5 bases from J; junction bases left unmatched: 17. The CDR3 coding sequence is TGTGCCAGCAGCTCGGGGCGGGGGTCCTTCCCCCCACACAATGAGCAGTTCTTC. Amino acids: CASSSGRGSFPPHNEQFF. The variable domain in full, with the rest retrieved from reference TRBV7-3 and TRBJ2-1, is GAGVSQTPSNKVTEKGKYVELRCDPISGHTALYWYRQSLGQGPEFLIYFQGTGAADDSGLPNDRFFAVRPEGSVSTLKIQRTERGDSAVYLCASSSGRGSFPPHNEQFFGPGTRLTVL.

As concerns this clonotype: This clone may be a read error of a much larger clone one base away. This sequence joins TRBV6-1 and TRBJ1-2; D uncertain. This CDR3 contains 15 residues. Germline V gene lookup returns CDR1 MNHNS and CDR2 SASEGT. The CDR3 DNA follows: TGTGCCAGCGGTGAATATGGGGTAGGAGGCTATGGCTACACCTTC. It encodes CASGEYGVGGYGYTF.

A note on this clonotype: The junction departs from the called germline gene at one end, perhaps through a read error. V gene TRBV12-3 or TRBV12-4 combines with J gene TRBJ2-7; TRBD2 aligns across 10 bases. The CDR3 runs 15 residues. CDR3 sequence: CTSRPGLAEAYEQYF. Written as DNA, the CDR3 is TGTACCAGCAGACCTGGACTAGCGGAAGCCTACGAGCAGTACTTC.

The rearrangement uses TRBV19 and TRBJ2-7, with 9 bases matching TRBD2. After removal of 5 bases from V and 5 bases from J, the junction contained 4 bases not matched to a gene. The CDR3 runs to 13 residues. Germline CDR1 LNHDA, CDR2 SQIVND (reference sequence). The CDR3 reads CASSRGTSNEQYF. CDR3 coding DNA: TGTGCCAGTAGTCGCGGGACTAGCAACGAGCAGTACTTC.

This clonotype was detected only a few times. The J gene is TRBJ2-1, the V gene TRBV11-2; D gene uncertain. Germline CDR1 SGHAT, CDR2 FQNNGV. This CDR3 region has 12 residues. V was shortened by 7 bases and J by 6 bases, with 10 bases between the two germline ends. Here the CDR3 DNA reads TGTGCCAGCACCCCTGTGGGCAATGAGCAGTTCTTC. This sequence encodes CASTPVGNEQFF. The variable domain in full, with the rest retrieved from reference TRBV11-2 and TRBJ2-1, is EAGVAQSPRYKIIEKRQSVAFWCNPISGHATLYWYQQILGQGPKLLIQFQNNGVVDDSQLPKDRFSAERLKGVDSTLKIQPAKLEDSAVYLCASTPVGNEQFFGPGTRLTVL.

Ten or more counts support this clonotype. This rearrangement joins TRBV12-3 or TRBV12-4 to TRBJ1-2, with 9 bases fitting TRBD1. This CDR3 is built from 14 residues. V was clipped by 3 bases and J by 6 bases; unmatched bases: 5. The CDR3 DNA sequence: TGTGCCAGCAGTTTCACAGGGGGCGCGAATGGCTACACCTTC. This gives the protein CASSFTGGANGYTF.

This clonotype was seen ten or more times. The chain couples TRBV19 to TRBJ1-4, with 9 positions matching TRBD1. The CDR3 covers 16 residues. V shed 3 bases, J shed 1 base, and the junction held 3 bases outside the gene matches. The germline V gene has CDR1 LNHDA and CDR2 SQIVND (reference sequence). CDR3 nucleotides: TGTGCCAGTAGTATGGTGACAGGGGGAACTAATGAAAAACTGTTTTTT. This encodes CASSMVTGGTNEKLFF.

Here the CDR3 reads CASSFSFYEQYF. CDR3 sequence (DNA): TGTGCCAGCAGCTTCTCGTTCTACGAGCAGTACTTC. The V gene is TRBV5-6, the J gene TRBJ2-7; no clear D. The CDR3 is made up of 12 amino acids. Deletions cut 2 bases from V and 3 bases from J, with 6 bases between. Germline CDR1 SGHDT, CDR2 YYEEEE.

This clonotype occurred once. A much larger clone differs from this one at a single base, so this may be a read error. This chain links TRBV12-3 or TRBV12-4 with TRBJ1-5; maybe TRBD1 (5 bases). Trimming took 3 bases from V and 7 from J, leaving 10 bases between them. The CDR3 length is 13 residues. This CDR3 reads CASSLGGSQPQHF. For the CDR3, the DNA is TGTGCCAGCAGTTTGGGGGGGTCCCAGCCCCAGCATTTT.

Notes on this clonotype: This may come from a read error, since a much larger clone is one base off. The chain is built from TRBV7-9 and TRBJ1-2; D gene unclear. V was cut by 5 bases and J by 3 bases, with 10 bases left in between. The CDR3 runs 13 residues. Germline CDR1 is SEHNR and CDR2 is FQNEAQ (reference sequence). CDR3 nucleotide sequence: TGTGCCAGCAGCCCGCAAGCTGACTATGGCTACACCTTC. It encodes CASSPQADYGYTF.

This clonotype was seen a handful of times. This rearrangement joins TRBV7-9 to TRBJ2-1, with D maybe TRBD2 (6 bases). This CDR3 comprises 13 residues. Germline-derived CDR1 and CDR2 are SEHNR and FQNEAQ (reference sequence). Trimming removed 4 bases at V and 3 bases at J, with 7 bases between. The CDR3 nucleotides are TGTGCCAGCAGCTCCGGGAGCTACAATGAGCAGTTCTTC. Protein sequence: CASSSGSYNEQFF.

This clonotype was seen just once. A read error may be the cause here, since a much bigger clone is one base away. Because it lacks the conserved phenylalanine or tryptophan at the end, this CDR3 is likely a read error. The rearrangement joins TRBV12-3 or TRBV12-4 to TRBJ1-5, with D maybe TRBD1 (6 bases). The germline V and J ends were trimmed by 4 bases and 1 base, with 8 bases remaining between them. The CDR3 covers 14 residues. The CDR3: CASSSGQSNQPQHS. The CDR3, as DNA: TGTGCCAGCAGTTCCGGACAGAGCAATCAGCCCCAGCATTCT.

In this sample, this clonotype turned up many times. The chain has TRBV5-1 and TRBJ2-2, with TRBD1 identical over 9 bases. Germline values: CDR1 SGHRS, CDR2 YFSETQ. V dropped 1 base and J dropped 7; count of bases not matched to a gene: 11. CDR3 length: 17 amino acids. The CDR3 protein is CASSLFAGTGSVGELFF. For the CDR3, the DNA is TGCGCCAGCAGCTTGTTCGCAGGGACAGGGTCAGTCGGGGAGCTGTTTTTT.

The V gene is TRBV20-1, the J gene TRBJ1-5; no clear D. CDR3 length: 12 residues. Germline values: CDR1 DFQATT, CDR2 SNEGSKA (reference sequence). Trimming cost V 1 base and J 4 bases, with 5 bases left between them. CDR3 protein: CSARGANQPQHF. The CDR3, as DNA: TGCAGTGCTAGAGGGGCGAATCAGCCCCAGCATTTT.

This clonotype was counted at least ten times. The chain uses TRBV25-1 and TRBJ2-1; 9 nucleotides align to TRBD2. Per the germline V gene, CDR1 is MGHDK and CDR2 is SYGVNS. This CDR3 is built from 14 residues. With V trimmed by 4 bases and J by 4 bases, 2 bases remained unmatched. The CDR3: CASSGLAGYNEQFF. In DNA, the CDR3 is TGTGCCAGCAGTGGCCTAGCGGGATACAATGAGCAGTTCTTC.

Note on this clonotype: This may stem from a read error, because a much larger clone lies one nucleotide away. V gene TRBV7-3 combines with J gene TRBJ2-1; D possibly uses TRBD1 or TRBD2 (5 bases each). Trimming removed 7 bases from V and 9 bases from J, with 19 bases in between. This CDR3 is built from 14 residues. Germline-derived CDR1 and CDR2 are SGHTA and FQGTGA. DNA of the CDR3: TGTGCCAGCATCTCCGTAGGTTTGGGGACTGAGCAGTTCTTC. Translating gives CASISVGLGTEQFF.

Comment on this clonotype: One junction end disagrees with the germline gene, perhaps due to a read error. V and J are TRBV5-1 and TRBJ2-2; TRBD2 might be the D (6 bases). This CDR3 comprises 15 residues. CDR1 SGHRS and CDR2 YFSETQ come from the germline V gene. The CDR3 spells CASSLSGSTTGDLFF. CDR3 bases: TGCGCCAGCAGCTTAAGCGGGTCGACCACCGGGGACCTGTTTTTT.

The chain is built from TRBV12-3 or TRBV12-4 and TRBJ2-7; a weak D match, TRBD2 (5 bases). Trimming took 6 bases from V and 2 from J, leaving 14 bases between them. The CDR3 has 14 amino acids. The DNA of the CDR3 is TGTGCCAGCAGCCTAATAGCGAGTCCCTACGAGCAGTACTTC. Translating it yields CASSLIASPYEQYF.

There are a few counts of this clonotype. This CDR3 reads CASSFQGTRSYNEQFF. The CDR3 bases are TGTGCCAGCAGTTTTCAGGGGACGCGCTCCTACAATGAGCAGTTCTTC. The J gene is TRBJ2-1, the V gene TRBV12-3 or TRBV12-4; D is possibly TRBD1 (6 bases). The CDR3 extends over 16 amino acids. V was trimmed by 3 bases and J by 0 bases, leaving 12 bases between them.

This clonotype was seen many times. V is TRBV5-1 and J is TRBJ2-7, with D possibly TRBD1 on 5 matching bases. CDR3 length: 14 residues. V lost 3 bases, J lost 3 bases, and 13 bases lay in between. CDR1 is SGHRS, CDR2 YFSETQ, per germline. For the CDR3, the DNA is TGCGCCAGCAGCTATCAGGGTACCGTCTACGAGCAGTACTTC. Translation gives CASSYQGTVYEQYF.

There are a few counts of this clonotype. This chain uses TRBV7-8 with TRBJ2-3; 9 bases agree with TRBD1. CDR3 length: 17 amino acids. V was clipped by 0 bases and J by 3 bases; unmatched bases: 7. CDR1 SGHVS and CDR2 FQNEAQ come from the germline V gene. CDR3 sequence: CASSLAAGTGKTDTQYF. The CDR3 bases are TGTGCCAGCAGCTTAGCCGCCGGGACAGGGAAGACAGATACGCAGTATTTT.

Notes on this clonotype: A read error is possible here, since a much larger clone lies one base away. The rearrangement uses TRBV7-9 and TRBJ1-5; D gene ambiguous. Germline-derived CDR1 and CDR2 are SEHNR and FQNEAQ (reference sequence). CDR3 length equals 14 residues. The V gene lost 1 base and the J gene lost 5 bases, with 9 bases spanning the gap. Here the CDR3 DNA reads TGTGCCAGCAGCTTAGATGGGGAGCATCAGCCCCAGCATTTT. Protein product: CASSLDGEHQPQHF.

This clonotype has more than one count but fewer than ten. The chain is built from TRBV24-1 and TRBJ2-1; D might be TRBD2 (6 bases). Trimming cost V 2 bases and J 4 bases, with 14 bases left between them. The CDR3 is 16 residues long. Germline loops: CDR1 KGHDR, CDR2 SFDVKD. The DNA of the CDR3 is TGTGCCACCAGTGATTCTACGGGACTCCTATACAATGAGCAGTTCTTC. Protein: CATSDSTGLLYNEQFF.